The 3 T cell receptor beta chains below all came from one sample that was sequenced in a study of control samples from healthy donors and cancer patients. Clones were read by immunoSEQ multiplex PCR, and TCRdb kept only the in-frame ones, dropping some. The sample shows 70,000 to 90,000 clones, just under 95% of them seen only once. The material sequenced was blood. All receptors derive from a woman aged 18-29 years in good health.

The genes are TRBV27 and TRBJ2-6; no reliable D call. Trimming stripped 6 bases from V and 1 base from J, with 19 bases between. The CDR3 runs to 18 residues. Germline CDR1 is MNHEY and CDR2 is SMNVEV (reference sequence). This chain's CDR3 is CASSKAGQTISGANVLTF. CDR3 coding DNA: TGTGCCAGCAGCAAGGCAGGCCAAACGATATCTGGGGCCAACGTCCTGACTTTC.

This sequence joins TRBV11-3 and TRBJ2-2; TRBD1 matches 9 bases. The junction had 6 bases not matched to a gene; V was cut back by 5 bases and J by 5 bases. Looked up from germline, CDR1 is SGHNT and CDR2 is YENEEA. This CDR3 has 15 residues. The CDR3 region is CASSQQGAETGELFF. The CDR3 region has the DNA TGTGCCAGCAGCCAACAGGGGGCCGAGACCGGGGAGCTGTTTTTT.

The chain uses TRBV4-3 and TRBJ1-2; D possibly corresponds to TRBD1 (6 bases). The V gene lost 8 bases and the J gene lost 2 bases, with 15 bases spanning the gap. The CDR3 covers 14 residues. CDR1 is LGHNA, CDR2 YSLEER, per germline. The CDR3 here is CASRGEGGNYGYTF. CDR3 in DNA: TGCGCCAGCCGCGGGGAGGGGGGGAACTATGGCTACACCTTC.